The next 20 T cell receptor beta chains were all read from a single sample in a study of technical replicates of blood from a few donors. Sequencing used immunoSEQ multiplex PCR; TCRdb keeps in-frame clones, though not all of them. The sample has about 83,000 clones, about 91% seen once. The sample taken for sequencing was T cells isolated from PBMCs. These receptors all come from a human donor in good health.

The chain uses TRBV5-4 and TRBJ2-7; 12 bases agree with TRBD1. V lost 0 bases and J lost 5; bases outside the gene matches: 3. The germline gives CDR1 SGHNT, CDR2 YYREEE (reference sequence). CDR3 length equals 15 residues. The CDR3 bases are TGTGCCAGCAGCTTGGGGGGACAGGGGGCCGACGAGCAGTACTTC. Protein product: CASSLGGQGADEQYF.

This chain connects TRBV9 to TRBJ2-5, with 12 bases that match TRBD2. CDR1 and CDR2 from the germline V gene are SGDLS and YYNGEE. This CDR3 has 14 amino acids. V lost 7 bases to trimming and J lost 7 bases; unmatched junction nucleotides: 8. In nucleotides, the CDR3 is TGTGCCAGCTCGACTAGCGGGAGTTCGGGGACCCAGTACTTC. It specifies CASSTSGSSGTQYF.

The chain is built from TRBV9 and TRBJ1-2; no clear D gene. The germline gives CDR1 SGDLS, CDR2 YYNGEE. V was shortened by 1 base and J by 7 bases, with 20 bases between the two germline ends. This CDR3 contains 16 residues. The DNA for the CDR3 is TGTGCCAGCAGCGTAAGTGGGAGGACGCCAGGAGCTGGCTACACCTTC. Protein sequence: CASSVSGRTPGAGYTF. Drawing the rest from reference TRBV9 and TRBJ1-2, the complete variable domain is DSGVTQTPKHLITATGQRVTLRCSPRSGDLSVYWYQQSLDQGLQFLIQYYNGEERAKGNILERFSAQQFPDLHSELNLSSLELGDSALYFCASSVSGRTPGAGYTFGSGTRLTVV.

The V call is TRBV2, the J call TRBJ2-1; D call uncertain. Germline CDR1 and CDR2: SNHLY and FYNNEI. The CDR3 consists of 13 residues. Deletions cut 4 bases from V and 10 bases from J, with 14 bases between. CDR3 loop: CASSANQTPEQFF. CDR3 DNA: TGTGCCAGCAGTGCGAACCAAACACCAGAGCAGTTCTTC.

The V gene is TRBV27, the J gene TRBJ2-7; D remains ambiguous. The length of the CDR3 is 15 residues. Germline V CDR1 and CDR2: MNHEY, SMNVEV (reference sequence). Trimming stripped 4 bases from V and 0 bases from J, with 13 bases between. DNA for the CDR3: TGTGCCAGCAGTTCCATGCCGCTGAGCTCCTACGAGCAGTACTTC. As protein: CASSSMPLSSYEQYF.

Points on this clone: Other nucleotide sequences from this sample produce the same CDR3. The genes are TRBV27 and TRBJ2-2; 12 positions agree with TRBD2. J gave up 5 bases and V 4 bases, and 2 bases lay outside the gene matches. CDR3 length equals 15 residues. Germline CDR1 and CDR2: MNHEY and SMNVEV (reference sequence). CDR3 DNA sequence: TGTGCCAGCAGTTCCGGGACTAGCGGGACCGGGGAGCTGTTTTTT. This gives the protein CASSSGTSGTGELFF.

The J gene is TRBJ2-3, the V gene TRBV6-5; D is undetermined. From germline, CDR1 is MNHEY and CDR2 SVGAGI. The V and J ends lost 7 bases and 0 bases respectively, with 11 bases between them. The CDR3 has 14 residues. CDR3 bases: TGTGCCAGCACCTCTGTTTCTAGCACAGATACGCAGTATTTT. Translation gives CASTSVSSTDTQYF.

DNA for the CDR3: TGTGCCAGCAGTCTGGGCCCCAAAGCTAGCGGGAGCTCCTACAATGAGCAGTTCTTC. Translated, it gives CASSLGPKASGSSYNEQFF. The chain couples TRBV28 to TRBJ2-1; 10 bases are shared with TRBD2. The CDR3 covers 19 residues. V shed 5 bases, J shed 0 bases, and the junction held 13 bases outside the gene matches. CDR1 is MDHEN, CDR2 SYDVKM, per germline.

The rearrangement uses TRBV9 and TRBJ2-3; 10 nucleotides match TRBD2. V lost 0 bases and J lost 3; bases outside the gene matches: 1. Germline values: CDR1 SGDLS, CDR2 YYNGEE. The CDR3 runs to 15 residues. The CDR3, as DNA: TGTGCCAGCAGCGTAGGACTAGCGGGTACAGATACGCAGTATTTT. Its protein is CASSVGLAGTDTQYF.

The chain has TRBV2 and TRBJ2-4; 7 bases are shared with TRBD2. Germline V gene lookup returns CDR1 SNHLY and CDR2 FYNNEI. V lost 5 bases, J lost 7 bases, and 11 bases stayed unmatched. This CDR3 is 15 amino acids long. CDR3 nucleotide sequence: TGTGCCAGCAGTCTCTCGGGGGGAATGAGGAACATTCAGTACTTC. Protein product: CASSLSGGMRNIQYF.

The rearrangement uses TRBV30 and TRBJ1-2; the match to TRBD1 covers 9 bases. The CDR3 is 14 residues long. CDR1 is GTSNPN and CDR2 is SVGIG in the germline V gene (reference sequence). The ends lost 4 bases at V and 4 bases at J; junction bases unmatched: 7. The CDR3 DNA follows: TGTGCCTGGACAACAGGGGGCGTCGGCTATGGCTACACCTTC. As protein: CAWTTGGVGYGYTF.

The CDR3 sequence: CASRDSGAGELFF. Written as DNA, the CDR3 is TGTGCCAGCCGGGATTCAGGAGCCGGGGAGCTGTTTTTT. The chain is built from TRBV9 and TRBJ2-2; TRBD2 is a possible D gene (5 bases). V was pared by 7 bases and J by 6 bases, with 13 bases between. CDR1 is SGDLS, CDR2 YYNGEE, per germline. The CDR3 has 13 amino acids.

This clone was found once. The chain couples TRBV4-1 to TRBJ1-5; D is undetermined. The ends were cut back, 3 bases at V and 3 bases at J, with 15 bases in the middle. The CDR3 sequence is 16 residues long. Per the germline V gene, CDR1 is MGHRA and CDR2 is YSYEKL. DNA of the CDR3: TGCGCCAGCAGCCATAACCCCACAGTGATCAATCAGCCCCAGCATTTT. Translation: CASSHNPTVINQPQHF.

The V and J genes are TRBV11-2 and TRBJ2-3; TRBD2 matches at 8 bases. This CDR3 has 15 amino acids. The germline V gene encodes CDR1 SGHAT and CDR2 FQNNGV. Trimming cost V 5 bases and J 6 bases; bases outside gene matches: 10. The CDR3 protein is CASSRRGLASDTQYF. The CDR3 DNA is TGTGCCAGCAGCCGAAGAGGACTAGCCTCGGATACGCAGTATTTT.

V gene TRBV7-8 combines with J gene TRBJ2-7, with 12 bases fitting TRBD1. Germline CDR1 is SGHVS and CDR2 is FQNEAQ. The CDR3 covers 16 residues. J lost 7 bases, V lost 1 base, and 8 bases had no gene match. CDR3: CASSLGGGTGGGEQYF. The CDR3 nucleotides read TGTGCCAGCAGCTTAGGGGGCGGGACAGGGGGCGGGGAGCAGTACTTC.

This rearrangement joins TRBV5-1 to TRBJ2-7; 8 bases are shared with TRBD1. CDR3 length equals 15 residues. Germline V gene lookup returns CDR1 SGHRS and CDR2 YFSETQ. The ends lost 0 bases at V and 3 bases at J; junction bases unmatched: 5. The CDR3 region is CASSLARDRIYEQYF. In DNA, the CDR3 is TGCGCCAGCAGCTTGGCCAGGGACAGGATCTACGAGCAGTACTTC.

The chain is built from TRBV2 and TRBJ2-7; 8 bases are a match to TRBD2. V was clipped by 8 bases and J by 4 bases; unmatched bases: 7. The CDR3 has 13 amino acids. Germline CDR1 reads SNHLY; CDR2 reads FYNNEI. CDR3 bases: TGTGCCAGCTTCTGGACTAGCCAGTACGAGCAGTACTTC. It encodes CASFWTSQYEQYF.

The chain joins TRBV6-5 to TRBJ1-5; D is undetermined. Between the trimmed V and J ends, which lost 3 bases and 1 base, there was a span of 7 bases. Germline V CDR1 and CDR2: MNHEY, SVGAGI. CDR3 length equals 14 residues. DNA for the CDR3: TGTGCCAGCAGTTATGGCGGAAGCAATCAGCCCCAGCATTTT. Translating it yields CASSYGGSNQPQHF.

The chain is built from TRBV14 and TRBJ2-1; tentatively, D is TRBD2 (5 bases). From germline, CDR1 is SGHDN and CDR2 FVKESK. This CDR3 spans 13 amino acids. V was trimmed by 1 base and J by 7 bases, leaving 8 bases between them. The CDR3 DNA reads as TGTGCCAGCAGCCAAGGGGGAGTGAATGAGCAGTTCTTC. This encodes CASSQGGVNEQFF.

This clone was detected once. The rearrangement joins TRBV6-5 to TRBJ1-5; 7 bases are a match to TRBD1. With 7 bases clipped from V and 2 bases from J, the junction kept 5 bases outside the gene matches. Germline CDR1 and CDR2: MNHEY and SVGAGI. The CDR3 covers 14 residues. CDR3 amino acids: CASNDRAGNQPQHF. CDR3 nucleotides: TGTGCCAGCAATGACAGGGCTGGCAATCAGCCCCAGCATTTT.